Below are 14 T cell receptor beta chains sequenced from a single sample in a study of blood T cell repertoires in COVID-19. Profiled with immunoSEQ multiplex PCR; TCRdb holds only in-frame clones, not every one. In the table there are around 240,000 clones, roughly 84% of which are singletons. Material for sequencing was peripheral blood. The receptor source for this set is a man aged 40-49 years with acute or convalescent COVID-19.

This clone was seen only once. V and J are TRBV7-3 and TRBJ2-2, with a possible D match to TRBD2 (6 bases). This CDR3 contains 16 residues. Germline assignment: CDR1 SGHTA and CDR2 FQGTGA. The V and J ends lost 2 bases and 6 bases respectively, with 16 bases between them. The CDR3 is CASSLLGGVGPGELFF. The CDR3 coding sequence is TGTGCCAGCAGCTTATTGGGCGGGGTCGGGCCCGGGGAGCTGTTTTTT.

V usage is TRBV24-1 and J usage is TRBJ1-3, with D perhaps matching TRBD1 (6 bases). V lost 0 bases and J 3 bases, leaving 11 bases between the germline ends. CDR1 is KGHDR and CDR2 is SFDVKD in the germline V gene. This CDR3 has 16 amino acids. In nucleotides, the CDR3 is TGTGCCACCAGTGATTTGAACCAGGGGTATGGAAACACCATATATTTT. Encoded protein: CATSDLNQGYGNTIYF.

V usage is TRBV12-3 or TRBV12-4 and J usage is TRBJ1-1; no definite D call. CDR3 length equals 12 residues. Trimming cost V 7 bases and J 4 bases, with 10 bases left between them. CDR3: CASKVGPTEAFF. As DNA, the CDR3 is TGTGCCAGCAAGGTGGGCCCCACTGAAGCTTTCTTT.

The chain recombines TRBV6-1 with TRBJ1-6; tentative D call: TRBD1 (5 bases). There are 15 residues in the CDR3. V was clipped by 5 bases and J by 4 bases, with 12 bases between them. Germline loops: CDR1 MNHNS, CDR2 SASEGT. CDR3 in amino acids: CASSPGGLYNSPLHF. The CDR3, as DNA: TGTGCCAGCAGTCCGGGGGGACTGTATAATTCACCCCTCCACTTT.

This chain joins TRBV6-1 and TRBJ2-3; tentatively, D is TRBD1 (5 bases). Between the trimmed V and J ends, which lost 5 bases and 2 bases, there was a span of 11 bases. CDR1 and CDR2 (germline): MNHNS, SASEGT. The CDR3 has 14 residues. Here the CDR3 DNA reads TGTGCCAGCAGTAATGACAGACTCACAGATACGCAGTATTTT. This sequence encodes CASSNDRLTDTQYF.

This clone is a singleton in its sample. The chain couples TRBV7-3 to TRBJ2-1; 9 bases map to TRBD1. The CDR3 is 15 amino acids. Trimming cost V 2 bases and J 3 bases; bases outside gene matches: 2. Germline CDR1 and CDR2: SGHTA and FQGTGA. The CDR3 region is CASSLEGQGYNEQFF. The CDR3 DNA is TGTGCCAGCAGCTTAGAGGGACAGGGCTACAATGAGCAGTTCTTC.

This clone was seen a few times. No conserved phenylalanine or tryptophan ends this CDR3, so it is likely a read error. The limits of the CDR3 on the DNA are not certain, so only TCRdb's listed CDR3 is given. The genes are TRBV5-8 and TRBJ1-2; the D call of TRBD1 is as the table states it, not checked on the DNA. CDR1 SGHTS and CDR2 YDEGEE come from the germline V gene. The CDR3 contains 12 residues when both ends are counted. The CDR3 is CASSLGTGGVLV.

This clone was seen just once. This rearrangement joins TRBV6-2 or TRBV6-3 to TRBJ1-6; D unclear. Germline V gives CDR1 MNHEY, CDR2 SVGEGT. The CDR3 has 14 residues. Deletions cut 2 bases from V and 6 bases from J, with 8 bases between. CDR3 in amino acids: CASSYGQSNSPLHF. The CDR3 DNA follows: TGTGCCAGCAGTTACGGGCAGAGTAATTCACCCCTCCACTTT.

The gene calls are TRBV3-1 (or the pseudogene TRBV3-2) and TRBJ2-1; 12 bases line up with TRBD1. Germline assignment: CDR1 LGHDT and CDR2 YNNKEL (reference sequence). The CDR3 covers 17 residues. The ends lost 4 bases at V and 8 bases at J; junction bases unmatched: 12. The DNA for the CDR3 is TGTGCCAGCAGCCGCGTCCCGGGACAGGGGGCCGGTCATGAGCAGTTCTTC. It translates to CASSRVPGQGAGHEQFF.

The rearrangement links TRBV10-3 to TRBJ1-2, with D perhaps matching TRBD1 (6 bases). CDR1 and CDR2 (germline): ENHRY, SYGVKD. This CDR3 is built from 14 residues. V was shortened by 2 bases and J by 2 bases, with 9 bases between the two germline ends. The CDR3 region has the DNA TGTGCCATCAGTGAGGGACAGAGGAACTATGGCTACACCTTC. Translated, it gives CAISEGQRNYGYTF.

The chain carries TRBV5-1 and TRBJ2-1; 9 nucleotides match TRBD2. Trimming cost V 4 bases and J 9 bases; bases outside gene matches: 8. Germline V gene data show CDR1 as SGHRS and CDR2 as YFSETQ. The CDR3 covers 14 residues. CDR3 sequence (DNA): TGCGCCAGCAGCATTGGTAGCGGGGGCGTTGAGCAGTTCTTC. Amino acids: CASSIGSGGVEQFF. Full variable domain (outside the CDR3, taken from reference TRBV5-1 and TRBJ2-1): KAGVTQTPRYLIKTRGQQVTLSCSPISGHRSVSWYQQTPGQGLQFLFEYFSETQRNKGNFPGRFSGRQFSNSRSEMNVSTLELGDSALYLCASSIGSGGVEQFFGPGTRLTVL.

The chain links TRBV19 to TRBJ2-3; 12 bases align to TRBD2. The germline gives CDR1 LNHDA, CDR2 SQIVND (reference sequence). CDR3 size: 16 residues. The V and J ends lost 5 bases and 6 bases, in that order; junction bases with no gene match: 9. The CDR3 DNA reads TGTGCCAGTAGTCGTACTAGCGGGGGGTCCTCCGATACGCAGTATTTT. This encodes CASSRTSGGSSDTQYF.

The V call is TRBV29-1, the J call TRBJ1-6; 7 bases match TRBD1. From germline, CDR1 is SQVTM and CDR2 ANQGSEA. V was pared by 7 bases and J by 6 bases, with 3 bases of the junction left unmatched. The CDR3 spans 12 residues. The CDR3 here is CSARDSNSPLHF. CDR3 sequence (DNA): TGCAGCGCTAGGGACAGTAATTCACCCCTCCACTTT. Drawing the rest from reference TRBV29-1 and TRBJ1-6, the complete variable domain is SAVISQKPSRDICQRGTSLTIQCQVDSQVTMMFWYRQQPGQSLTLIATANQGSEATYESGFVIDKFPISRPNLTFSTLTVSNMSPEDSSIYLCSARDSNSPLHFGNGTRLTVT.

The J gene is TRBJ1-2, the V gene TRBV4-3; the match to TRBD1 covers 11 bases. V gave up 4 bases and J gave up 5 bases; unmatched junction bases: 3. CDR1 and CDR2 from the germline V gene are LGHNA and YSLEER. The CDR3 consists of 14 residues. The CDR3 region has the DNA TGCGCCAGCAGCCCCGGGACAGGGGGTTATGGCTACACCTTC. This gives the protein CASSPGTGGYGYTF.